Each of the 12 T cell receptor beta chains below was sequenced from the same sample in a study of cytomegalovirus exposure and HLA in healthy donors. The PCR was carried out with 60 Vbeta primers and 13 Jbeta primers. The repertoire was sequenced with immunoSEQ multiplex PCR; TCRdb's copy has only in-frame clones and lacks some. This table has roughly 100,000 clones, 81% appearing once. Sequenced: PBMCs. The origin of the receptors is a man aged 35-49 years in good health and CMV-seropositive.

This sequence joins TRBV14 and TRBJ1-1, with TRBD1 matching over 8 bases. This CDR3 region has 15 residues. Trimming removed 2 bases from V and 5 bases from J; junction bases left unmatched: 7. Germline V gene lookup returns CDR1 SGHDN and CDR2 FVKESK. CDR3 nucleotide sequence: TGTGCCAGCAGCCAATTGGACAGGGAGTGGACTGAAGCTTTCTTT. Amino acid sequence: CASSQLDREWTEAFF.

The chain couples TRBV29-1 to TRBJ1-2, with 8 bases fitting TRBD1. The CDR3 has 14 amino acids. V trimming: 4 bases; J trimming: 4 bases; junction bases outside the gene matches: 8. Germline CDR1 and CDR2: SQVTM and ANQGSEA. DNA of the CDR3: TGCAGCGTTGGCGCCGGGACAGGTACCTATGGCTACACCTTC. Translation: CSVGAGTGTYGYTF.

This clone has only one observation. This sample also contains other DNA sequences that code for the same CDR3. The chain joins TRBV11-2 to TRBJ1-6; weak D call: TRBD1 (6 bases). Germline assignment: CDR1 SGHAT and CDR2 FQNNGV. The CDR3 sequence is 14 residues long. Deletions cut 5 bases from V and 9 bases from J, with 14 bases between. The CDR3 nucleotides are TGTGCCAGCAGCCAACAGGGACGTAGTTCACCCCTCCACTTT. Protein: CASSQQGRSSPLHF.

The rearrangement joins TRBV19 to TRBJ2-2; TRBD1 aligns across 8 bases. This CDR3 region has 18 residues. Germline-derived CDR1 and CDR2 are LNHDA and SQIVND (reference sequence). V gave up 5 bases and J gave up 6 bases; unmatched junction bases: 17. The CDR3 loop is CASSGRQGPTVSAGELFF. The CDR3 nucleotides are TGTGCCAGTAGTGGCCGACAGGGGCCGACCGTCTCGGCCGGGGAGCTGTTTTTT.

The chain is built from TRBV27 and TRBJ2-1; D ambiguous. The CDR3 extends over 15 amino acids. Germline CDR1 reads MNHEY; CDR2 reads SMNVEV (reference sequence). V was cut by 8 bases and J by 0 bases, with 14 bases left in between. The CDR3 loop is CASGFTPSSYNEQFF. CDR3 nucleotide sequence: TGTGCCAGCGGGTTCACGCCTAGCTCCTACAATGAGCAGTTCTTC.

The chain employs TRBV5-1 and TRBJ2-2, with TRBD1 matching over 8 bases. This CDR3 is 15 amino acids long. V lost 4 bases and J lost 6; bases outside the gene matches: 8. The germline gives CDR1 SGHRS, CDR2 YFSETQ. In nucleotides, the CDR3 is TGCGCCAGCAGCAAACAGGGGGTTGGCGCCGGGGAGCTGTTTTTT. Translation: CASSKQGVGAGELFF.

The V and J genes are TRBV6-5 and TRBJ2-6; 9 bases match TRBD1. Trimming at V came to 7 bases and at J to 2 bases, leaving 3 bases not matched to a gene. Germline-derived CDR1 and CDR2 are MNHEY and SVGAGI. The CDR3 runs to 15 residues. This CDR3 is CASTRDRAGANVLTF. The CDR3 coding sequence is TGTGCCAGCACTAGGGACAGGGCTGGGGCCAACGTCCTGACTTTC.

The chain couples TRBV5-1 to TRBJ2-5, with 10 bases fitting TRBD1. The DNA end is more similar to TRBJ2-7, so the J call may be wrong. Germline lookup yields CDR1 SGHRS and CDR2 YFSETQ. This CDR3 has 15 residues. The CDR3: CASSWTTGGTYEQYF. CDR3 in DNA: TGCGCCAGCAGCTGGACGACAGGGGGCACCTACGAGCAGTACTTC.

The J gene is TRBJ2-1, the V gene TRBV7-8; no firm D call. This CDR3 is built from 11 residues. V lost 5 bases to trimming and J lost 9 bases, with 8 bases between them. CDR1 and CDR2 (germline): SGHVS, FQNEAQ. The DNA for the CDR3 is TGTGCCAGCAGCCGCAGTGGTGAGCAGTTCTTC. Residues: CASSRSGEQFF.

The chain joins TRBV6-5 to TRBJ2-7; 13 positions agree with TRBD2. V gave up 8 bases and J gave up 3 bases; unmatched junction bases: 7. Germline V gene sequence: CDR1 MNHEY, CDR2 SVGAGI. The CDR3 sequence is 15 residues long. CDR3 bases: TGTGCCAGCGGGGAGGGACTAGCGGGATTCTACGAGCAGTACTTC. Translated: CASGEGLAGFYEQYF.

This clone was detected once. The genes are TRBV18 and TRBJ1-2, with 9 nucleotides matching TRBD1. The germline gives CDR1 KGHSH, CDR2 LQKENI. This CDR3 is built from 14 residues. Unmatched junction bases numbered 1, after V lost 1 base and J lost 4 bases. CDR3 in DNA: TGTGCCAGCTCACCACAGGGACAGGGCTATGGCTACACCTTC. Protein product: CASSPQGQGYGYTF.

The chain combines TRBV19 with TRBJ1-5; possible D gene TRBD1, 5 bases. The length of the CDR3 is 14 residues. Germline values: CDR1 LNHDA, CDR2 SQIVND (reference sequence). The V gene lost 10 bases and the J gene lost 0 bases, with 13 bases spanning the gap. DNA for the CDR3: TGTGCCATTTCAGGGATAAATAGCAATCAGCCCCAGCATTTT. Its translation is CAISGINSNQPQHF.